Sequencing of this T cell receptor (beta chain) was carried out in a study of identical twins. TCRdb ran MiXCR on the 5' RACE reads and lists one entry per CDR3 protein. Among around 250,000 distinct CDR3 sequences listed, 6.5% were seen once. Many counts were recorded for this clonotype. The antigen remains unidentified. CDR1 and CDR2 (germline): SEHNR, FQNEAQ (reference sequence). This CDR3 contains 15 residues. Trimming stripped 1 base from V and 4 bases from J, with 13 bases between. Study-wide results and limits: Beta out-of-frame sequences displayed a weaker excess of sharing between twins.

This sample also appeared in a second study, on T cells expressing NK-cell markers. From that study: Sorted CD3+CD56+NKG2C+, CD3+CD56+NKG2C- and CD3+CD56-NKG2C+ T cells supplied TCR beta repertoires. Dominant NKG2C+ clonotypes made up about 1.0-7.5% of CD8+ T cells in six donors.

Sequenced material: CD8+ T cells sorted from blood. V usage is TRBV7-9 and J usage is TRBJ1-1; no reliable D call. The origin of this receptor is a woman aged 18-29 years in good health. CDR3 protein: CASSLEVRRTTEAFF. The CDR3 coding sequence is TGTGCCAGCAGCTTAGAGGTGCGGAGAACCACTGAAGCTTTCTTT.